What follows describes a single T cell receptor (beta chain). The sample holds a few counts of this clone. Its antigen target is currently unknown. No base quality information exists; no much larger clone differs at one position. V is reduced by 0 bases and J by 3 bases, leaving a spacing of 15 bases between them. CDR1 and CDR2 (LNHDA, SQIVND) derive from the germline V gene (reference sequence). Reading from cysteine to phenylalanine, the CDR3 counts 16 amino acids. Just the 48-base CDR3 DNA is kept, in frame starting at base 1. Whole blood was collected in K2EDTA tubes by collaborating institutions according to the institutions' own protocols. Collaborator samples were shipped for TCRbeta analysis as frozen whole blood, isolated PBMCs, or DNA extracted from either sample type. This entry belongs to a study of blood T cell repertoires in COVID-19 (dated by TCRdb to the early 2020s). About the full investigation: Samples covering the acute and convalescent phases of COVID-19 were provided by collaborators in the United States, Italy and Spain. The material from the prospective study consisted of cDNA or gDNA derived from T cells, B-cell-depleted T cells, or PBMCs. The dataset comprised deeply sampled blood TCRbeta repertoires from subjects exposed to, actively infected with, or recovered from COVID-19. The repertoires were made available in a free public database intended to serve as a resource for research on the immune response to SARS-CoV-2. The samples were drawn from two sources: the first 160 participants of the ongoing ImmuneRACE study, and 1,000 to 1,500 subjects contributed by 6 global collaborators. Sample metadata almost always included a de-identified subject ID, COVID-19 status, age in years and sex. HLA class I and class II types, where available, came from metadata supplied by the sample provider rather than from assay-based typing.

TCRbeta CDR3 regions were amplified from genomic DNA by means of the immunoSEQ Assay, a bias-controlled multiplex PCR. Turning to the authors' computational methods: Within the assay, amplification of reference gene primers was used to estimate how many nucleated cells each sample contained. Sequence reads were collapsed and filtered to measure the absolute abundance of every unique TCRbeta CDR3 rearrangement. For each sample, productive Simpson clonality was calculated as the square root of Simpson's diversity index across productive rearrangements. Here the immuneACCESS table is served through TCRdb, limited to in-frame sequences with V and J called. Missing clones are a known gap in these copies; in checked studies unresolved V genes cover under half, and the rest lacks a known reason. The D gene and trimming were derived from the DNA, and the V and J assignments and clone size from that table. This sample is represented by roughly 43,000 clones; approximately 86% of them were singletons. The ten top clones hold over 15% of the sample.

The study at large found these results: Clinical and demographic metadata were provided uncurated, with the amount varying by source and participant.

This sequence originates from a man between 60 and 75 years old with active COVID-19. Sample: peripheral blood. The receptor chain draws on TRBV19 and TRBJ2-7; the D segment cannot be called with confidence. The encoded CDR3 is CASSIDRGLGFYEQYF. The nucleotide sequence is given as TGTGCCAGTAGTATAGATCGAGGCCTCGGATTCTACGAGCAGTACTTC.